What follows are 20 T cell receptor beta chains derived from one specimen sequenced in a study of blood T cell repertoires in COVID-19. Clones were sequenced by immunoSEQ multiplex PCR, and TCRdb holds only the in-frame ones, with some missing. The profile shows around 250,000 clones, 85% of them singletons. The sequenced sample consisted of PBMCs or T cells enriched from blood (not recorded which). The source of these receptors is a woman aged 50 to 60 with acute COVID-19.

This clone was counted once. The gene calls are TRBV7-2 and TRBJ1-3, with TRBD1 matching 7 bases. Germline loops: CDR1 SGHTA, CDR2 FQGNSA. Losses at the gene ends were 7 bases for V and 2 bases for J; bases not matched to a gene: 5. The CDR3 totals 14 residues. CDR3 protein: CASNPQGPGNTIYF. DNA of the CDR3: TGTGCCAGCAACCCACAGGGGCCTGGAAACACCATATATTTT.

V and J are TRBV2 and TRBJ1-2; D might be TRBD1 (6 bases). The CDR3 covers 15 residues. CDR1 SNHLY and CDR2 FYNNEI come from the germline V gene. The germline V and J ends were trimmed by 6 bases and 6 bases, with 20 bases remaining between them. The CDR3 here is CASRKDLAGVDGYTF. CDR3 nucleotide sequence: TGTGCCAGCAGAAAGGATCTGGCAGGGGTTGATGGCTACACCTTC.

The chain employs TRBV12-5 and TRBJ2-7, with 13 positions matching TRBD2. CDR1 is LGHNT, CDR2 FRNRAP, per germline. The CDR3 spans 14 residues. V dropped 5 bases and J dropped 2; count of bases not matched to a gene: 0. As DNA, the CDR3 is TGTGCTAGTGGTACTAGCGGGGGGGCCTACGAGCAGTACTTC. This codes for CASGTSGGAYEQYF.

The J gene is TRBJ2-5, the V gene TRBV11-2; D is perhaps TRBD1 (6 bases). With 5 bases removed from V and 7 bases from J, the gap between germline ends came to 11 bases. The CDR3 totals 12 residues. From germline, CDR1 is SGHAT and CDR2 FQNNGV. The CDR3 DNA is TGTGCCAGCAGCGTAAGGGGGAGGACCCAGTACTTC. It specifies CASSVRGRTQYF.

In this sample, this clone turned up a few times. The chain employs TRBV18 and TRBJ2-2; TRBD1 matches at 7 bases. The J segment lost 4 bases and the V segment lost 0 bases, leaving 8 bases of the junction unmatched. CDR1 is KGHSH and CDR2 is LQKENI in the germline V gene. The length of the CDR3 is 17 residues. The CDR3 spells CASSPPIRTGRTGELFF. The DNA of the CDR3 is TGTGCCAGCTCACCACCCATTAGGACAGGACGCACCGGGGAGCTGTTTTTT.

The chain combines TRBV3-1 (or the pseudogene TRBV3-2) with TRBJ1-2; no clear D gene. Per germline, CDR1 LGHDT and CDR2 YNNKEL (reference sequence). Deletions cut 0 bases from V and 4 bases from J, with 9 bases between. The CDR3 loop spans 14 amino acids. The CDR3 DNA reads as TGTGCCAGCAGCCAAGAGGCCCCTTTCTATGGCTACACCTTC. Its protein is CASSQEAPFYGYTF.

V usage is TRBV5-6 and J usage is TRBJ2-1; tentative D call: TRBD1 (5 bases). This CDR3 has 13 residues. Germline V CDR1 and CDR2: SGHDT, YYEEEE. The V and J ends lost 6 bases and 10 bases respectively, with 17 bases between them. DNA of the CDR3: TGTGCCAGCAAAATGGGGCCAATTGAGGAGCAGTTCTTC. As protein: CASKMGPIEEQFF.

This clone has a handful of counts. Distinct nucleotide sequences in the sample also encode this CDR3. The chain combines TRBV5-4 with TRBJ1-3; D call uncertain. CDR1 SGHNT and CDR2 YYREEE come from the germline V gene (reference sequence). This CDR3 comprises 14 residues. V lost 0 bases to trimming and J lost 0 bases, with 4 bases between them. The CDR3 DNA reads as TGTGCCAGCAGCTTGGCCGGCTCTGGAAACACCATATATTTT. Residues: CASSLAGSGNTIYF.

The CDR3 nucleotides are TGTGCCAGCAGCTTTGGGCCCTATACGCAGTATTTT. Encoded protein: CASSFGPYTQYF. This chain joins TRBV5-4 and TRBJ2-3; D is uncertain. The CDR3 runs 12 residues. The ends were cut back, 2 bases at V and 7 bases at J, with 8 bases in the middle. CDR1 is SGHNT, CDR2 YYREEE, per germline (reference sequence).

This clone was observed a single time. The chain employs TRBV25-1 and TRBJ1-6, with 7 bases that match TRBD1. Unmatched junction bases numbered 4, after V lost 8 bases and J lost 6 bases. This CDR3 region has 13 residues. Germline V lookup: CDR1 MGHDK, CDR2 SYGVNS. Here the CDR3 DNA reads TGTGCCAGCGCCGGGACAGCTAATTCACCCCTCCACTTT. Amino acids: CASAGTANSPLHF.

The CDR3 region is CASSPWTGLDTEAFF. DNA for the CDR3: TGTGCCAGCAGCCCCTGGACAGGGTTGGACACTGAAGCTTTCTTT. The rearrangement joins TRBV7-9 to TRBJ1-1; 8 nucleotides match TRBD1. The germline CDR1 and CDR2 sequences are SEHNR and FQNEAQ (reference sequence). This CDR3 has 15 residues. The V segment lost 5 bases and the J segment 3 bases; nucleotides outside the gene matches: 8.

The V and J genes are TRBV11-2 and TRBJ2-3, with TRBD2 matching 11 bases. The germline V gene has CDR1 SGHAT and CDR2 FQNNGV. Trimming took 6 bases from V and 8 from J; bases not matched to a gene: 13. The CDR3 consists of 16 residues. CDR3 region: CASRPFSGGARGTQYF. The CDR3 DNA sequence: TGTGCCAGCAGACCCTTTAGCGGGGGGGCCAGGGGTACGCAGTATTTT.

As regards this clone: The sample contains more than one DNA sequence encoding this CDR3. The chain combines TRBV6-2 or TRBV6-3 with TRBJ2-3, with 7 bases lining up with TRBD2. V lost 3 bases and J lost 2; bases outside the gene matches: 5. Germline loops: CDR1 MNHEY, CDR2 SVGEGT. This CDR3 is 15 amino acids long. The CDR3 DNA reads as TGTGCCAGCAGTTATTCTAGCGGAAACACAGATACGCAGTATTTT. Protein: CASSYSSGNTDTQYF.

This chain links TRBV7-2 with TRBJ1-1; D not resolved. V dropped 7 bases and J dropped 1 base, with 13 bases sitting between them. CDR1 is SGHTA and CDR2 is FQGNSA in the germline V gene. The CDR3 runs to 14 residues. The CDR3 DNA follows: TGTGCCAGCATCCCGGTCCCGCGGAACACTGAAGCTTTCTTT. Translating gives CASIPVPRNTEAFF. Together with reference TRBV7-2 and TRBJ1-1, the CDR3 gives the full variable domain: GAGVSQSPSNKVTEKGKDVELRCDPISGHTALYWYRQSLGQGLEFLIYFQGNSAPDKSGLPSDRFSAERTGGSVSTLTIQRTQQEDSAVYLCASIPVPRNTEAFFGQGTRLTVV.

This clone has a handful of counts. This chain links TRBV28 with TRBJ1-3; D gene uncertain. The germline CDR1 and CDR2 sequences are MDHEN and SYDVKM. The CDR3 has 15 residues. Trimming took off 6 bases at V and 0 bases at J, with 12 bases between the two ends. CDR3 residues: CASSLDISSGNTIYF. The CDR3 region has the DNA TGTGCCAGCAGCCTTGACATTAGCTCTGGAAACACCATATATTTT.

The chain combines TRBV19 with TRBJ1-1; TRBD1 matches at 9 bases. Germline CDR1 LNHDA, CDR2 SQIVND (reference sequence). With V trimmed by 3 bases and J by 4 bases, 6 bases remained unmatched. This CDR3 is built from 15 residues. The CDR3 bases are TGTGCCAGTAGTATTCCGACAGGGGGAATCACTGAAGCTTTCTTT. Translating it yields CASSIPTGGITEAFF.

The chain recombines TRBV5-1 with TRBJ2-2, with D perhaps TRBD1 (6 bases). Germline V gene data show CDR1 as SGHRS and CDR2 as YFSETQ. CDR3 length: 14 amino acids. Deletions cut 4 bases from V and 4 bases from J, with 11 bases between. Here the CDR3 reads CASSAGQPTGELFF. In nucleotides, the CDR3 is TGCGCCAGCAGCGCTGGACAGCCCACCGGGGAGCTGTTTTTT.

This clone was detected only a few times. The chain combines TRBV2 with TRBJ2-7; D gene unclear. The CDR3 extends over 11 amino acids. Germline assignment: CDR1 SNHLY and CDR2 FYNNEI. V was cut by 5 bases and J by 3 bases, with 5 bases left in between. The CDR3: CASSQYYEQYF. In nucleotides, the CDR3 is TGTGCCAGCAGTCAGTACTACGAGCAGTACTTC.

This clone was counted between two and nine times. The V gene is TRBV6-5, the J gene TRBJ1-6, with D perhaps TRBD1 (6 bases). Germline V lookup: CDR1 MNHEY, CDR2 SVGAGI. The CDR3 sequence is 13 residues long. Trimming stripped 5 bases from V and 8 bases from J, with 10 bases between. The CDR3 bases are TGTGCCAGCAGTAGGGGGTGGGATTCACCCCTCCACTTT. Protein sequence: CASSRGWDSPLHF.

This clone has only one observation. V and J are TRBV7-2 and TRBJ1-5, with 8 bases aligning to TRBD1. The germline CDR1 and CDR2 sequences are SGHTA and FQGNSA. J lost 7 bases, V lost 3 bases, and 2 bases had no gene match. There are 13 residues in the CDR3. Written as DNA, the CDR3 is TGTGCCAGCAGCTTGACAGGGGACCAGCCCCAGCATTTT. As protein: CASSLTGDQPQHF. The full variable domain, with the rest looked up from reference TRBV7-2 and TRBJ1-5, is GAGVSQSPSNKVTEKGKDVELRCDPISGHTALYWYRQSLGQGLEFLIYFQGNSAPDKSGLPSDRFSAERTGGSVSTLTIQRTQQEDSAVYLCASSLTGDQPQHFGDGTRLSIL.